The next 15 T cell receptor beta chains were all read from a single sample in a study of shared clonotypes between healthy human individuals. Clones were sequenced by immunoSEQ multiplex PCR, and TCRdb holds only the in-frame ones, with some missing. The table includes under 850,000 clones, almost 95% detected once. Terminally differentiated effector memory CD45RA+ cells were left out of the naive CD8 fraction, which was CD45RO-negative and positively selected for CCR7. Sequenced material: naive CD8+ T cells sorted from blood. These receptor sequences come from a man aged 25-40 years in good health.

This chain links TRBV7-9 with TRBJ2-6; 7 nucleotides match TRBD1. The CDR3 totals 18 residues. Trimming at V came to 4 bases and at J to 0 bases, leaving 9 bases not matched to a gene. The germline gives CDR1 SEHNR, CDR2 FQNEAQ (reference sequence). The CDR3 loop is CASSSWDSGLSGANVLTF. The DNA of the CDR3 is TGTGCCAGCAGCTCCTGGGACAGTGGTCTCTCTGGGGCCAACGTCCTGACTTTC.

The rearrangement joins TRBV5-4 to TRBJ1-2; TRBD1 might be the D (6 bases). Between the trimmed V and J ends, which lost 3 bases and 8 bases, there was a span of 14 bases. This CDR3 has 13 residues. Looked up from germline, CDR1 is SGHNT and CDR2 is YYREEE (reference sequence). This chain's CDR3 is CASSWGGEQGYTF. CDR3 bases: TGTGCCAGCAGCTGGGGGGGCGAGCAAGGCTACACCTTC.

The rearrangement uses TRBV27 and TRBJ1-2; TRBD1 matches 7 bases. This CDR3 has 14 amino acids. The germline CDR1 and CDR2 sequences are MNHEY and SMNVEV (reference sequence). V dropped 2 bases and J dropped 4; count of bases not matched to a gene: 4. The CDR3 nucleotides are TGTGCCAGCAGTTTACAGGGGGGGCCCTATGGCTACACCTTC. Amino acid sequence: CASSLQGGPYGYTF.

CDR3 bases: TGTGCCAGTAGTCCTGCCGGGACAGCCTATGGCTACACCTTC. Its translation: CASSPAGTAYGYTF. The chain joins TRBV19 to TRBJ1-2; 7 positions match TRBD1. Unmatched junction bases numbered 7, after V lost 5 bases and J lost 4 bases. Per the germline V gene, CDR1 is LNHDA and CDR2 is SQIVND (reference sequence). The CDR3 consists of 14 residues.

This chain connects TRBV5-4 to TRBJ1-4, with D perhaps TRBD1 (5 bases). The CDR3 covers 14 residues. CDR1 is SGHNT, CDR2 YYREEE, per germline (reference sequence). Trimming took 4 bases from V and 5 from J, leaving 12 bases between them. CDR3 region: CASSQGLVNEKLFF. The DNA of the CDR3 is TGTGCCAGCAGCCAGGGACTGGTGAATGAAAAACTGTTTTTT.

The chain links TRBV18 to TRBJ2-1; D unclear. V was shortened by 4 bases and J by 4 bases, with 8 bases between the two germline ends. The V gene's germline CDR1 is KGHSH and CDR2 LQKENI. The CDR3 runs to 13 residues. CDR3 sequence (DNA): TGTGCCAGCTCACTATCTGGTTACAATGAGCAGTTCTTC. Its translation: CASSLSGYNEQFF.

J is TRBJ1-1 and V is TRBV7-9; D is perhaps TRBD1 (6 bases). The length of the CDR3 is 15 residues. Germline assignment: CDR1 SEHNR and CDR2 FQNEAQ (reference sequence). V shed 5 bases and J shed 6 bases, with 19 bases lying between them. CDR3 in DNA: TGTGCCAGCAGCAGACCGACAGGCCAAAAGCCTGAAGCTTTCTTT. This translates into CASSRPTGQKPEAFF. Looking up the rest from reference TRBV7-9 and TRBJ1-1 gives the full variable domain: DTGVSQNPRHKITKRGQNVTFRCDPISEHNRLYWYRQTLGQGPEFLTYFQNEAQLEKSRLLSDRFSAERPKGSFSTLEIQRTEQGDSAMYLCASSRPTGQKPEAFFGQGTRLTVV.

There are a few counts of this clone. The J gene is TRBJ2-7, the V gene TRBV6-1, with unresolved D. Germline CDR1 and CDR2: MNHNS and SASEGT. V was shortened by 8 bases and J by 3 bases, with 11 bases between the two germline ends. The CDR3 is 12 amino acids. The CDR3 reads CASSGGDYEQYF. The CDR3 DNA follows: TGTGCCAGCTCGGGCGGAGACTACGAGCAGTACTTC.

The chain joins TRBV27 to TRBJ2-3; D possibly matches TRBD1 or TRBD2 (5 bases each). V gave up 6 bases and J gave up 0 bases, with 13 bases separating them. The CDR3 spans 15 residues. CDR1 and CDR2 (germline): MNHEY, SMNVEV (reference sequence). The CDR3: CASSRGPTSTDTQYF. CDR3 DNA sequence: TGTGCCAGCAGCCGGGGACCCACTAGCACAGATACGCAGTATTTT.

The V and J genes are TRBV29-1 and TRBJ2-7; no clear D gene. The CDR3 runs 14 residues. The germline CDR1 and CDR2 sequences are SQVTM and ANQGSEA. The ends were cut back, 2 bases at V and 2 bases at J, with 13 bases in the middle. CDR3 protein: CSVECPNAPYEQYF. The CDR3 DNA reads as TGCAGCGTTGAATGCCCTAATGCCCCCTACGAGCAGTACTTC.

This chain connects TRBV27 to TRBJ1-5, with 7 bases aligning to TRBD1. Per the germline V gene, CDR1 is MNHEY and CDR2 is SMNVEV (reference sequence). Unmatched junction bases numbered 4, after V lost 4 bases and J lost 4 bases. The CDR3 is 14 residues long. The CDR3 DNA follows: TGTGCCAGCAGTTCGGGACAGCTGAATCAGCCCCAGCATTTT. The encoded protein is CASSSGQLNQPQHF.

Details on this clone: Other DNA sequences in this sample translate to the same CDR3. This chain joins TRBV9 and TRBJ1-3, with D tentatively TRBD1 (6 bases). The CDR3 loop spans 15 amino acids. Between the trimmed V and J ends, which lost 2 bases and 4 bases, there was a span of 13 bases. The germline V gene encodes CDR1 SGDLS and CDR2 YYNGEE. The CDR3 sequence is CASSVEGGLGNTIYF. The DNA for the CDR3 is TGTGCCAGCAGCGTTGAGGGGGGGCTCGGAAACACCATATATTTT.

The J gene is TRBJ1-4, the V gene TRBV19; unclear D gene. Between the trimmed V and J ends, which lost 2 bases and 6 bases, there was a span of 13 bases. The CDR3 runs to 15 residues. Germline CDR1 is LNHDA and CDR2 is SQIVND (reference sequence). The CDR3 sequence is CASSIFYPEDEKLFF. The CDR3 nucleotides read TGTGCCAGTAGTATATTCTACCCGGAGGATGAAAAACTGTTTTTT.

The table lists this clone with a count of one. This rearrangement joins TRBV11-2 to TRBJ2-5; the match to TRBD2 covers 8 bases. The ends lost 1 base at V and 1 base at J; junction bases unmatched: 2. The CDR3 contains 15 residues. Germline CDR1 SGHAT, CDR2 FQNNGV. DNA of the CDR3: TGTGCCAGCAGCTTAGCGGGGACTAGCCAAGAGACCCAGTACTTC. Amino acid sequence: CASSLAGTSQETQYF.

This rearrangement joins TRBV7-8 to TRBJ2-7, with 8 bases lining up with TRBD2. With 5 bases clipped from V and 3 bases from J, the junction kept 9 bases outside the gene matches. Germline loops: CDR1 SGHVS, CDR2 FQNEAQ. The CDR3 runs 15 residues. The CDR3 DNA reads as TGTGCCAGCAGCCCCTCGGGGGGGAGTATCTACGAGCAGTACTTC. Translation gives CASSPSGGSIYEQYF.